A selection of T cell receptor beta chains follows, all from one sample in a study of cytomegalovirus exposure and HLA in healthy donors. TCRdb's copy holds only in-frame clones and misses some; the assay was immunoSEQ multiplex PCR. The sample's table shows 85,000 to 90,000 clones. The specimen sequenced was PBMCs. These receptor sequences come from a man aged 45-65 years in good health and CMV-seropositive. Each CDR3 is given without its conserved first and last residue. Each record gives: D gene, J gene, V gene, CDR3 protein. A D gene is named only where the DNA matches it firmly.

d_call: TRBD1
j_call: TRBJ1-1
v_call: TRBV5-1
cdr3_aa: ASSPGTTGEKSTEAF

d_call: TRBD2
j_call: TRBJ2-3
v_call: TRBV6-1
cdr3_aa: ASSEGTSGYTQY

d_call: TRBD2
j_call: TRBJ2-3
v_call: TRBV5-4
cdr3_aa: ASSLGGTSGNTQY

d_call: TRBD1
j_call: TRBJ1-2
v_call: TRBV4-1
cdr3_aa: ASSQPFLRDDRGLGYT

d_call: TRBD1
j_call: TRBJ2-3
v_call: TRBV14
cdr3_aa: ASSHGTGNTDTQY

d_call: -
j_call: TRBJ1-1
v_call: TRBV7-9
cdr3_aa: AGQVGLNTEAF

d_call: TRBD1
j_call: TRBJ1-5
v_call: TRBV18
cdr3_aa: ASSLATGGSQPQH

d_call: -
j_call: TRBJ2-3
v_call: TRBV27
cdr3_aa: ASSFFPGTDTQY

d_call: TRBD2
j_call: TRBJ2-3
v_call: TRBV9
cdr3_aa: ASSVPSGRKRDTQY

d_call: TRBD1
j_call: TRBJ1-2
v_call: TRBV4-3
cdr3_aa: ASSQVPKSGTGGDGYT

d_call: TRBD2
j_call: TRBJ2-1
v_call: TRBV5-6
cdr3_aa: ASSLAGLAGWNEQF

d_call: -
j_call: TRBJ1-2
v_call: TRBV10-3
cdr3_aa: AINRGTLERYT

d_call: -
j_call: TRBJ1-1
v_call: TRBV9
cdr3_aa: ASSVEGQGNTEAF

d_call: -
j_call: TRBJ2-5
v_call: TRBV29-1
cdr3_aa: SVVGFGETQY

d_call: -
j_call: TRBJ1-4
v_call: TRBV28
cdr3_aa: ASHAAGLNEKLF

d_call: -
j_call: TRBJ2-2
v_call: TRBV13
cdr3_aa: ASSLGGRARTGELF

d_call: -
j_call: TRBJ2-1
v_call: TRBV9
cdr3_aa: ASSVGTFSYNEQF

d_call: -
j_call: TRBJ1-2
v_call: TRBV7-8
cdr3_aa: ASSLLRVEGRRHGYT

d_call: -
j_call: TRBJ2-5
v_call: TRBV5-6
cdr3_aa: ASSPFLETQY

d_call: -
j_call: TRBJ2-7
v_call: TRBV5-6
cdr3_aa: ASSGGGRVNSYEQY